This note documents a single TCR beta chain sequence. Different DNA sequences within this sample yield the same CDR3. This specimen comes from a study of shared clonotypes between healthy human individuals. The junction had 4 bases not matched to a gene; V was cut back by 3 bases and J by 0 bases. Germline CDR1 KGHSH, CDR2 LQKENI. CDR3 length: 18 residues. TCRdb's copy holds only in-frame clones and misses some; the assay was immunoSEQ multiplex PCR. The sample holds roughly 700,000 clones, 74% seen once. The clonotype was recovered from a woman aged 25-40 years in good health. Sequencing was done on a sample of memory CD4+ T cells sorted from blood. Specified subset: CD45RA-negative fraction. This chain uses TRBV18 with TRBJ2-3, with 15 bases lining up with TRBD2. The CDR3 spells CASSPGLAGGSSTDTQYF. The CDR3 region has the DNA TGTGCCAGCTCACCTGGACTAGCGGGAGGGTCTAGCACAGATACGCAGTATTTT.